A selection of T cell receptor beta chains follows, all from one sample in a study of cytomegalovirus exposure and HLA in healthy donors. The protocol was immunoSEQ multiplex PCR, while the TCRdb copy is restricted to in-frame clones and leaves out a portion. Of about 180,000 clones detected, approximately 80% appear once; the ten largest clones hold 0.5%. Sequencing used PBMCs. These receptors originate from a woman between 50 and 59 years old in good health and CMV-seronegative. Both conserved end residues are part of each CDR3. The D gene is left open where the match is weak. Not every row has a clone size; where given, it reads once, few, many or a size class.

len: 14; d_gene: TRBD1; abundance: NA; v_gene: TRBV5-1; j_gene: TRBJ2-4; CDR3nt: TGCGCCAGCAGCTCGGGACAGGGGACTGACATTCAGTACTTC; CDR3aa: CASSSGQGTDIQYF
len: 11; d_gene: NA; abundance: NA; v_gene: TRBV20-1; j_gene: TRBJ1-1; CDR3nt: TGCAGTGCTAGTGGGGACATCGAAGCTTTCTTT; CDR3aa: CSASGDIEAFF
len: 13; d_gene: TRBD2; abundance: once; v_gene: TRBV19; j_gene: TRBJ2-5; CDR3nt: TGTGCCAGTAGTATACTAGCGGAAGAGACCCAGTACTTC; CDR3aa: CASSILAEETQYF
len: 17; d_gene: TRBD1; abundance: NA; v_gene: TRBV29-1; j_gene: TRBJ2-7; CDR3nt: TGCAGCGTTGAGACGACGTTAAGACAGGGGCTTTTATACGAGCAGTACTTC; CDR3aa: CSVETTLRQGLLYEQYF
len: 14; d_gene: NA; abundance: NA; v_gene: TRBV7-9; j_gene: TRBJ2-3; CDR3nt: TGTGCCAGCAGCTTATCCTCTAGCACAGATACGCAGTATTTT; CDR3aa: CASSLSSSTDTQYF
len: 16; d_gene: TRBD2; abundance: NA; v_gene: TRBV18; j_gene: TRBJ2-1; CDR3nt: TGTGCCAGCTCACCAAGGGAGGGAGGGTCCTACAATGAGCAGTTCTTC; CDR3aa: CASSPREGGSYNEQFF
len: 15; d_gene: TRBD2; abundance: NA; v_gene: TRBV7-2; j_gene: TRBJ2-5; CDR3nt: TGTGCCAGCAGAGTAGCGGGGGGGCCGGAAGAGACCCAGTACTTC; CDR3aa: CASRVAGGPEETQYF
len: 11; d_gene: TRBD1; abundance: NA; v_gene: TRBV19; j_gene: TRBJ1-1; CDR3nt: TGTGCCAGTGAACAGGGGACTGAAGCTTTCTTT; CDR3aa: CASEQGTEAFF
len: 12; d_gene: NA; abundance: NA; v_gene: TRBV14; j_gene: TRBJ2-7; CDR3nt: TGTGCCAGCAGCGCGTCCGGTTACGAGCAGTACTTC; CDR3aa: CASSASGYEQYF
len: 14; d_gene: NA; abundance: NA; v_gene: TRBV2; j_gene: TRBJ1-3; CDR3nt: TGTGCCAGCAGGCCAGGGGCTGGTGGAAACACCATATATTTT; CDR3aa: CASRPGAGGNTIYF
len: 15; d_gene: NA; abundance: NA; v_gene: TRBV15; j_gene: TRBJ2-5; CDR3nt: TGTGCCACCAGCAGAAGCGGACAGTCCCAAGAGACCCAGTACTTC; CDR3aa: CATSRSGQSQETQYF
len: 14; d_gene: NA; abundance: once; v_gene: TRBV6-6; j_gene: TRBJ2-3; CDR3nt: TGTGCCAGCAGTTACGGCGGGGGCACAGATACGCAGTATTTT; CDR3aa: CASSYGGGTDTQYF
len: 14; d_gene: NA; abundance: NA; v_gene: TRBV5-1; j_gene: TRBJ1-1; CDR3nt: TGCGCCAGCAGCCGGGGGGCCGGGAACACTGAAGCTTTCTTT; CDR3aa: CASSRGAGNTEAFF
len: 17; d_gene: TRBD2; abundance: NA; v_gene: TRBV7-6; j_gene: TRBJ2-1; CDR3nt: TGTGCCAGCAGCTTAAGTCTGGGACTAGCGACCTACAATGAGCAGTTCTTC; CDR3aa: CASSLSLGLATYNEQFF
len: 14; d_gene: NA; abundance: NA; v_gene: TRBV29-1; j_gene: TRBJ2-1; CDR3nt: TGCAGCGTTGAGAGTTTGCAGACTTACAATGAGCAGTTCTTC; CDR3aa: CSVESLQTYNEQFF
len: 15; d_gene: NA; abundance: NA; v_gene: TRBV2; j_gene: TRBJ2-1; CDR3nt: TGTGCCAGAAACAGGGTCGTGAGCTCCTACAATGAGCAGTTCTTC; CDR3aa: CARNRVVSSYNEQFF
len: 16; d_gene: TRBD2; abundance: few; v_gene: TRBV19; j_gene: TRBJ2-3; CDR3nt: TGTGCCAGTACCATAGGAAATAGCGGGGGGACAGATACGCAGTATTTT; CDR3aa: CASTIGNSGGTDTQYF
len: 15; d_gene: TRBD2; abundance: NA; v_gene: TRBV13; j_gene: TRBJ2-5; CDR3nt: TGTGCCAGCAGCTTAGGCCCCGGGGGGTATGAGACCCAGTACTTC; CDR3aa: CASSLGPGGYETQYF
len: 15; d_gene: TRBD2; abundance: NA; v_gene: TRBV6-5; j_gene: TRBJ2-3; CDR3nt: TGTGCCAGCAGCAACGCGGGGGGCCCCATGGATACGCAGTATTTT; CDR3aa: CASSNAGGPMDTQYF
len: 13; d_gene: NA; abundance: few; v_gene: TRBV7-2; j_gene: TRBJ2-1; CDR3nt: TGTGCCAGCAGCTCCAGCTCCTACAATGAGCAGTTCTTC; CDR3aa: CASSSSSYNEQFF
len: 13; d_gene: TRBD1; abundance: NA; v_gene: TRBV29-1; j_gene: TRBJ1-2; CDR3nt: TGCAGCGTTGAAGGACAGGGAGGCTATGGCTACACCTTC; CDR3aa: CSVEGQGGYGYTF
len: 16; d_gene: NA; abundance: NA; v_gene: TRBV5-1; j_gene: TRBJ2-3; CDR3nt: TGCGCCAGCAGCTTGGACCCTACCCCTAGCACAGATACGCAGTATTTT; CDR3aa: CASSLDPTPSTDTQYF
len: 15; d_gene: NA; abundance: NA; v_gene: TRBV27; j_gene: TRBJ2-7; CDR3nt: TGTGCCAGCAGTACTCTACAGGGCAGCTCCTACGAGCAGTACTTC; CDR3aa: CASSTLQGSSYEQYF
len: 14; d_gene: NA; abundance: NA; v_gene: TRBV6-1; j_gene: TRBJ1-4; CDR3nt: TGTGCCAGCCGTGACGATGGGGGGGGTGAAAAACTGTTTTTT; CDR3aa: CASRDDGGGEKLFF
len: 18; d_gene: TRBD1; abundance: NA; v_gene: TRBV27; j_gene: TRBJ2-6; CDR3nt: TGTGCCAGCAGTTACTGGGACAGGGGAAGCTCTGGGGCCAACGTCCTGACTTTC; CDR3aa: CASSYWDRGSSGANVLTF
len: 12; d_gene: NA; abundance: once; v_gene: TRBV29-1; j_gene: TRBJ1-4; CDR3nt: TGCAGCGTTGGGCGGTCGAATGAAAAACTGTTTTTT; CDR3aa: CSVGRSNEKLFF
len: 15; d_gene: TRBD2; abundance: NA; v_gene: TRBV28; j_gene: TRBJ2-2; CDR3nt: TGTGCCAGCAGTTCCCAGCGGGGGACTGGCGGGGAGCTGTTTTTT; CDR3aa: CASSSQRGTGGELFF
len: 13; d_gene: NA; abundance: NA; v_gene: TRBV2; j_gene: TRBJ2-7; CDR3nt: TGTGCCAGCAGTGGGACTTATGCGAACGAGCAGTACTTC; CDR3aa: CASSGTYANEQYF
len: 13; d_gene: NA; abundance: NA; v_gene: TRBV19; j_gene: TRBJ1-1; CDR3nt: TGTGCCAGTTGTCAGACGCGGGACACTGAAGCTTTCTTT; CDR3aa: CASCQTRDTEAFF
len: 16; d_gene: TRBD2; abundance: NA; v_gene: TRBV7-9; j_gene: TRBJ2-2; CDR3nt: TGTTCCAGCAGCCGTCGACTAGCGGAGAACACCGGGGAGCTGTTTTTT; CDR3aa: CSSSRRLAENTGELFF
len: 15; d_gene: TRBD1; abundance: NA; v_gene: TRBV28; j_gene: TRBJ2-7; CDR3nt: TGTGCCAGCAGTTTCGAACAGGGGACAGCCTACGAGCAGTACTTC; CDR3aa: CASSFEQGTAYEQYF
len: 14; d_gene: NA; abundance: NA; v_gene: TRBV6-5; j_gene: TRBJ2-3; CDR3nt: TGTGCCTCCACCCCCGGGGGTAGCACAGATACGCAGTATTTT; CDR3aa: CASTPGGSTDTQYF
len: 13; d_gene: NA; abundance: NA; v_gene: TRBV7-3; j_gene: TRBJ1-2; CDR3nt: TGTGCCAGCAGCTTACAGGCGGGGAGAGGCTACACCTTC; CDR3aa: CASSLQAGRGYTF
len: 11; d_gene: NA; abundance: NA; v_gene: TRBV28; j_gene: TRBJ2-7; CDR3nt: TGTGCCAGCACCCTTAATTACGAGCAGTACTTC; CDR3aa: CASTLNYEQYF
len: 17; d_gene: TRBD2; abundance: NA; v_gene: TRBV7-3; j_gene: TRBJ2-3; CDR3nt: TGTGCCAGCAGCCCCCAGGGACTAGCGGGAGTAACAGATACGCAGTATTTT; CDR3aa: CASSPQGLAGVTDTQYF
len: 16; d_gene: NA; abundance: NA; v_gene: TRBV28; j_gene: TRBJ1-5; CDR3nt: TGTGCCAGCACCGAGGGTTTGGGGGGGTCTTATCAGCCCCAGCATTTT; CDR3aa: CASTEGLGGSYQPQHF
len: 14; d_gene: TRBD2; abundance: NA; v_gene: TRBV6-5; j_gene: TRBJ2-1; CDR3nt: TGTGCCGTAAAACTACTAGCGGCATTCAATGAGCAGTTCTTC; CDR3aa: CAVKLLAAFNEQFF
len: 15; d_gene: TRBD1; abundance: NA; v_gene: TRBV7-6; j_gene: TRBJ2-7; CDR3nt: TGTGCCAGCAGCTTATGGGACAGGGGGCAGGACGAGCAGTACTTC; CDR3aa: CASSLWDRGQDEQYF
len: 15; d_gene: TRBD2; abundance: NA; v_gene: TRBV30; j_gene: TRBJ2-5; CDR3nt: TGTGCCTGGTATCGCGGGGGGCCCAACCAAGAGACCCAGTACTTC; CDR3aa: CAWYRGGPNQETQYF